The T cell receptor beta chain under discussion was sequenced for a study of CD4+ T cells in melanoma. Notes on the study in general: In melanoma, neoantigen-specific CD4+ T cells reportedly differed in differentiation state. CD8+ T cell, macrophage and B cell function reportedly correlated with neoantigen-specific CD4+ T cells.

TCRdb keeps only in-frame clones here, not all; method: immunoSEQ multiplex PCR. Here the sample spans about 21,000 clones, roughly four fifths being singletons. Remarks on this clone: Antigen: not known.

This receptor was identified in a human donor with melanoma. Sequenced: cells from a culture (not recorded whether cultured in vitro).

The CDR3 nucleotides are TGTGCCAGCAGCTTTCTGGGTACCGCAGGCCAGGGAGCTTTCTTT. Translated: CASSFLGTAGQGAFF. The chain employs TRBV5-6 and TRBJ1-1; TRBD1 is a possible D gene (5 bases). CDR1 and CDR2 from the germline V gene are SGHDT and YYEEEE. The CDR3 is 15 residues long. V was clipped by 2 bases and J by 10 bases, with 21 bases between them.